This record concerns one TCR beta chain sequence. The antigen is unknown. This entry is derived from a study of vaccination and CD4 T cells after COVID-19. Whole-study results and caveats: The researchers studied relatively few convalescent patients and omitted early post-infection timepoints.

Treatment denoted: approximately nine-day PBMC culture with coronavirus spike peptide pools or control peptides (ViraFEST assay). T cells were expanded with peptide pools, and expanded clonotypes were identified by TCR sequencing. Sequence data for DNA of cultured CD4+ T cells were generated by the Oncomine TCR Beta short-read assay. TCRdb passed the PCR reads through MiXCR, listing each CDR3 protein once. The sample has roughly 14,000 distinct CDR3 sequences, about 41% seen once. The CDR3 sequence is 16 residues long. Germline CDR1 SGHTA, CDR2 FQGTGA. The V end was cut by 6 bases, the J end by 4 bases, with 21 bases between.

This receptor was identified in a human donor who had recovered from COVID-19. The J gene is TRBJ1-1, the V gene TRBV7-3; weak D call: TRBD1 (5 bases). Sequencing was performed on CD4+ T cells from blood, cultured in vitro. CDR3 DNA sequence: TGTGCCAGCAGAACAGTCGGAGGGGACGTAAGCACTGAAGCTTTCTTT. Residues: CASRTVGGDVSTEAFF.